This T cell receptor (beta chain) is drawn from a study of OX40 agonist ivuxolimab in advanced cancers. The CDR3 sequence is 14 residues long. Germline V gene data show CDR1 as SGHVS and CDR2 as FQNEAQ. V was clipped by 2 bases and J by 6 bases; unmatched bases: 1. The assay was immunoSEQ multiplex PCR, and TCRdb's table has in-frame clones only and misses some. The sample lists 80,000 or so clones; about 92% were seen once. The receptor was derived from an adult with an advanced solid tumor such as melanoma, head and neck, liver or kidney cancer. V and J are TRBV7-8 and TRBJ1-6; 7 positions agree with TRBD1. The sequenced sample was CD4+ or CD8+ T cells sorted from blood, obtained in a trial of the OX40 agonist ivuxolimab. In nucleotides, the CDR3 is TGTGCCAGCAGCTTATGGGACAGTAATTCACCCCTCCACTTT. It encodes CASSLWDSNSPLHF.